The TCR beta chain under discussion was sequenced for a study of breast tumors, draining lymph nodes, adjacent tissues (dated by TCRdb to 2015 to 2016). Some background on the complete study: TCR beta repertoires were compared across tumor, adjacent nontumor tissue and axillary lymph nodes obtained from breast cancer patients. In human breast cancer, the study set out to evaluate how tumor, surrounding tissue and draining lymph node repertoires relate to one another and whether T cells may move between these sites.

This sample was sequenced with an Illumina HiSeq 2000. TCR beta chain libraries were generated by multiplex PCR amplification. The amplified TCR beta chain products were analyzed by high-throughput sequencing. Clones were called with MiXCR by TCRdb after fastp trimmed the public reads at Q25, and only in-frame beta chains were retained. Records with the same CDR3 protein are collapsed into one entry carrying the most frequent genes and DNA. The sample contains about 180,000 distinct CDR3 sequences, roughly 30% of them found a single time. The ten largest clones add up to about 4% of the sample. Summary of the overall study and its limitations: In luminal-like breast cancer, tumor and nontumor tissue repertoires resembled each other significantly more than in basal-like breast cancer. The data were considered consistent with most tumor T cells being derived from the lymph node and subsequently expanding within tumor tissue. Tumor T-cell repertoires showed less diversity than lymph node repertoires and more diversity than nontumor tissue repertoires, and tumor T-cell repertoires showed preferential V and J gene usage. The conclusion that tumor T cells originate in lymph nodes was framed as consistent with a hypothesis rather than directly demonstrated.

Lymph node samples came from the axillary draining lymph nodes of breast cancer patients. As encoded in the germline V gene, CDR1 is SGHRS while CDR2 is YFSETQ. Reading from cysteine to phenylalanine, the CDR3 counts 15 amino acids. The CDR3 DNA has 45 bases and is translated from base 1. Trimming takes 0 bases off V and 6 bases off J; junction bases not matched to a gene: 4. This clonotype has at least ten counts. Which antigen it targets is not known. Base quality data are lacking; no much larger clone is found one base away. The sample consisted of axillary lymph node tissue. The sequence derives from a female donor with breast cancer. Some clones in this sample may be carry-over from other donors' samples. The rearrangement combines TRBV5-1 with TRBJ2-3, and TRBD1 matches 10 of the central bases. CDR3 sequence: CASSLVGTGVDTQYF. In nucleotide form, the sequence is TGCGCCAGCAGCTTGGTTGGGACAGGGGTGGATACGCAGTATTTT.